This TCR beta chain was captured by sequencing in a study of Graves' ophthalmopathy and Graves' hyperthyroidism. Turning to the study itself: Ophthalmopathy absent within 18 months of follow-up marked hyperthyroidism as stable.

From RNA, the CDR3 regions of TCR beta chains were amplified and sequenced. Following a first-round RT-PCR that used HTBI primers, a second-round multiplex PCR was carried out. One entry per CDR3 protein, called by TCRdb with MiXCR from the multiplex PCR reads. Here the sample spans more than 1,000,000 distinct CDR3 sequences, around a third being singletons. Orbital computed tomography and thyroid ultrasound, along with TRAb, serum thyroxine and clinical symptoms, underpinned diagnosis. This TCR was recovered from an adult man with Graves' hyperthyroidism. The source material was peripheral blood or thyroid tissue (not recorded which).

In DNA, the CDR3 is TGTGCCAGCAGGGTCCGGGACAGGGGAGGGTCGGAGGAAAAACTGTTTTTT. It yields the protein CASRVRDRGGSEEKLFF. The chain links TRBV10-3 to TRBJ1-4; 10 bases match TRBD1. Germline V gene sequence: CDR1 ENHRY, CDR2 SYGVKD. The CDR3 length is 17 residues. The ends lost 10 bases at V and 8 bases at J; junction bases unmatched: 19.